One and the same sample provided the 12 T cell receptor beta chains below, sequenced in a study of cytomegalovirus exposure and HLA in healthy donors (dated by TCRdb to about 2017). Library preparation employed the immunoSEQ multiplex PCR assay. The multiplex PCR relied on a mix of 60 forward primers for TCR Vbeta segments and 13 reverse primers for TCR Jbeta segments. TCRdb took over this immuneACCESS table, retaining in-frame rearrangements with V and J assigned. Such tables are incomplete; in checked studies, under half of the missing clones stem from an unresolved V gene, and the remainder is unexplained. The table for this sample lists approximately 150,000 clones; around 67% of them were counted only once. The ten largest clonotypes hold 1.6% of the sample. Sequenced sample: PBMCs. Source of these receptors: a woman aged 18-29 years in good health and CMV-seronegative.

The DNA for the CDR3 is TGTGCCAGCAGCTTGGCCGGGTTCCCTTATAGCAATCAGCCCCAGTATTTT. Amino acids: CASSLAGFPYSNQPQYF. This rearrangement joins TRBV5-5 to TRBJ1-5, with D uncertain. The J call may be wrong; the DNA end is better matched by TRBJ2-3. Germline CDR1 SGHKS, CDR2 YYEKEE (reference sequence). The CDR3 loop spans 17 amino acids.

The V and J genes are TRBV14 and TRBJ2-1; TRBD1 might be the D (5 bases). This CDR3 is 14 amino acids long. V shed 0 bases and J shed 5 bases, with 8 bases lying between them. Germline loops: CDR1 SGHDN, CDR2 FVKESK. CDR3 protein: CASSQDLGDNEQFF. The CDR3 DNA sequence: TGTGCCAGCAGCCAAGATTTAGGGGACAATGAGCAGTTCTTC.

The chain recombines TRBV27 with TRBJ1-5; tentative D call: TRBD1 (5 bases). CDR1 and CDR2 from the germline V gene are MNHEY and SMNVEV (reference sequence). V was clipped by 5 bases and J by 5 bases, with 13 bases between them. The CDR3 length is 14 residues. CDR3 DNA: TGTGCCAGCAGTGAATACAGGAGCGATCAGCCCCAGCATTTT. Protein product: CASSEYRSDQPQHF.

The DNA of the CDR3 is TGTGCCAGCTCACTGCCCGGGTCAGGGACTAACTATGGCTACACCTTC. Its translation: CASSLPGSGTNYGYTF. The rearrangement joins TRBV18 to TRBJ1-2; possibly TRBD1 for D (5 bases). Trimming removed 4 bases from V and 0 bases from J, with 15 bases in between. This CDR3 has 16 amino acids. CDR1 is KGHSH, CDR2 LQKENI, per germline.

The rearrangement joins TRBV27 to TRBJ1-5; no firm D call. V was pared by 4 bases and J by 6 bases, with 19 bases between. CDR1 is MNHEY and CDR2 is SMNVEV in the germline V gene (reference sequence). The length of the CDR3 is 16 residues. CDR3 loop: CASSSRRGAGSQPQHF. The CDR3 coding sequence is TGTGCCAGCAGTTCGAGGCGGGGTGCCGGGAGTCAGCCCCAGCATTTT.

This chain links TRBV30 with TRBJ2-1, with 8 positions matching TRBD1. Per germline, CDR1 GTSNPN and CDR2 SVGIG (reference sequence). V lost 3 bases to trimming and J lost 4 bases; unmatched junction nucleotides: 8. This CDR3 region has 15 residues. This CDR3 is CAWREGQGGYNEQFF. The CDR3 DNA sequence: TGTGCCTGGAGAGAAGGACAGGGAGGATACAATGAGCAGTTCTTC.

Concerning this clone itself: At one end the junction does not follow the germline gene, possibly because of a read error. V is TRBV7-7 and J is TRBJ2-2, with D possibly TRBD2 on 6 matching bases. CDR3 length equals 13 residues. The germline gives CDR1 SSHAT, CDR2 FNYEAQ (reference sequence). CDR3 residues: CASSTSGAGELFF. DNA of the CDR3: TGTGCTAGCAGTACCTCGGGGGCCGGGGAGCTGTTTTTT.

As DNA, the CDR3 is TGTGCCTGGACCCGAAAAGCGGGGGGCTATACCTACGAGCAGTACTTC. Encoded protein: CAWTRKAGGYTYEQYF. The genes are TRBV30 and TRBJ2-7, with 9 bases matching TRBD2. The CDR3 loop spans 16 amino acids. With 4 bases clipped from V and 2 bases from J, the junction kept 12 bases outside the gene matches. Looked up from germline, CDR1 is GTSNPN and CDR2 is SVGIG (reference sequence). Filled out from reference TRBV30 and TRBJ2-7, the complete variable domain reads SQTIHQWPATLVQPVGSPLSLECTVEGTSNPNLYWYRQAAGRGLQLLFYSVGIGQISSEVPQNLSASRPQDRQFILSSKKLLLSDSGFYLCAWTRKAGGYTYEQYFGPGTRLTVT.

The chain recombines TRBV6-5 with TRBJ1-1; 7 nucleotides line up with TRBD1. The junction had 7 bases not matched to a gene; V was cut back by 5 bases and J by 1 base. The CDR3 totals 15 residues. Germline V gene lookup returns CDR1 MNHEY and CDR2 SVGAGI. This CDR3 reads CASSNTGAGNTEAFF. The CDR3 nucleotides are TGTGCCAGCAGTAACACAGGGGCCGGGAACACTGAAGCTTTCTTT.

This clone came up a few times. The chain recombines TRBV9 with TRBJ2-5; D gene ambiguous. The V gene's germline CDR1 is SGDLS and CDR2 YYNGEE. CDR3 length equals 13 residues. V lost 0 bases, J lost 7 bases, and 10 bases lay in between. CDR3 sequence (DNA): TGTGCCAGCAGCGTAGGTGATAGCCGGACCCAGTACTTC. Translation: CASSVGDSRTQYF. Full variable domain (missing parts from reference TRBV9 and TRBJ2-5): DSGVTQTPKHLITATGQRVTLRCSPRSGDLSVYWYQQSLDQGLQFLIQYYNGEERAKGNILERFSAQQFPDLHSELNLSSLELGDSALYFCASSVGDSRTQYFGPGTRLLVL.

This clone was counted only a few times. The chain employs TRBV19 and TRBJ1-2; a weak D match, TRBD1 (5 bases). The germline V gene encodes CDR1 LNHDA and CDR2 SQIVND (reference sequence). This CDR3 spans 14 amino acids. V was cut by 5 bases and J by 2 bases, with 12 bases left in between. CDR3 loop: CASSVTGLNYGYTF. DNA of the CDR3: TGTGCCAGTAGTGTCACAGGCCTCAACTATGGCTACACCTTC. The whole variable domain, filled in from reference TRBV19 and TRBJ1-2, reads DGGITQSPKYLFRKEGQNVTLSCEQNLNHDAMYWYRQDPGQGLRLIYYSQIVNDFQKGDIAEGYSVSREKKESFPLTVTSAQKNPTAFYLCASSVTGLNYGYTFGSGTRLTVV.

This clone was observed a single time. The CDR3 DNA reads TGTGCATCTCAAAGGGACAACTATAATTCACCCCTCCACTTT. Amino acids: CASQRDNYNSPLHF. The chain links TRBV19 to TRBJ1-6; a weak D match, TRBD1 (6 bases). From germline, CDR1 is LNHDA and CDR2 SQIVND (reference sequence). The CDR3 totals 14 residues.